These 30 T cell receptor beta chains were sequenced from one sample in a study of cytotoxic CD8 clonotypes in ibrutinib-treated CLL. The assay was immunoSEQ multiplex PCR, and TCRdb's table has in-frame clones only and misses some. Here the sample spans 100,000 to 150,000 clones, approximately 83% being singletons. Material: PBMCs, obtained after 24 months of ibrutinib treatment. The receptors shown here come from a human donor with chronic lymphocytic leukemia.

The gene calls are TRBV4-3 and TRBJ1-4, with 7 bases fitting TRBD1. This CDR3 is built from 15 residues. The V and J ends lost 0 bases and 15 bases, in that order; junction bases with no gene match: 13. The germline gives CDR1 LGHNA, CDR2 YSLEER. CDR3 residues: CASSQDIGRTGSLFF. Written as DNA, the CDR3 is TGCGCCAGCAGCCAAGATATTGGAAGGACAGGCTCTTTGTTTTTT.

Written as DNA, the CDR3 is TGTGCCAGCAGCGGGGGGAGAGGAGAGACCCAGTACTTC. It codes for CASSGGRGETQYF. This chain links TRBV21-1 with TRBJ2-5; the listed D gene, TRBD2, was not tested against the DNA. TRBV21-1 is a documented pseudogene. The CDR3 is made up of 13 amino acids.

This chain joins TRBV7-9 and TRBJ1-5; D gene unclear. V was cut by 1 base and J by 0 bases, with 7 bases left in between. The CDR3 sequence is 15 residues long. The germline V gene encodes CDR1 SEHNR and CDR2 FQNEAQ (reference sequence). The CDR3 DNA reads TGTGCCAGCAGCTTAGGAACCGTTAGCAATCAGCCCCAGCATTTT. This translates into CASSLGTVSNQPQHF.

The rearrangement links TRBV18 to TRBJ2-6; D may match TRBD1 or TRBD2 (5 bases each). V was cut by 2 bases and J by 5 bases, with 10 bases left in between. This CDR3 has 15 amino acids. Germline CDR1 and CDR2: KGHSH and LQKENI. The CDR3 is CASSPGGRRANVLTF. CDR3 coding DNA: TGTGCCAGCTCACCAGGGGGACGTAGGGCCAACGTCCTGACTTTC.

The rearrangement joins TRBV18 to TRBJ2-1; D unclear. From germline, CDR1 is KGHSH and CDR2 LQKENI. V dropped 3 bases and J dropped 1 base, with 7 bases sitting between them. The CDR3 sequence is 14 residues long. CDR3 coding DNA: TGTGCCAGCTCACCGGCTGGATCCTACAATGAGCAGTTCTTC. Translating it yields CASSPAGSYNEQFF.

The V and J genes are TRBV5-1 and TRBJ2-7; TRBD1 matches at 10 bases. This CDR3 is 15 amino acids long. Unmatched junction bases numbered 5, after V lost 0 bases and J lost 5 bases. In germline, CDR1 is SGHRS, CDR2 YFSETQ. CDR3 sequence: CASSLGQGAINEQYF. As DNA, the CDR3 is TGCGCCAGCAGCTTGGGACAGGGGGCTATCAACGAGCAGTACTTC.

The chain's CDR3 is CASSLSRGHSTDTQYF. The CDR3 coding sequence is TGTGCCAGCAGCTTAAGTCGGGGTCACAGCACAGATACGCAGTATTTT. The rearrangement links TRBV7-9 to TRBJ2-3; possible D gene TRBD2, 5 bases. The CDR3 runs to 16 residues. Germline CDR1 SEHNR, CDR2 FQNEAQ (reference sequence). The V gene lost 2 bases and the J gene lost 0 bases, with 12 bases spanning the gap.

This chain connects TRBV28 to TRBJ2-1, with 11 bases matching TRBD2. J was trimmed by 7 bases and V by 6 bases; bases with no gene match: 11. Germline lookup yields CDR1 MDHEN and CDR2 SYDVKM. This CDR3 comprises 16 residues. The CDR3 DNA follows: TGTGCCAGCAGGTGCTCCGGGACTAGCGGTTGTAATGAGCAGTTCTTC. Translation: CASRCSGTSGCNEQFF.

J is TRBJ2-5 and V is TRBV5-4; tentative D call: TRBD2 (6 bases). Germline V gene data show CDR1 as SGHNT and CDR2 as YYREEE (reference sequence). The CDR3 runs to 14 residues. The V end was cut by 3 bases, the J end by 5 bases, with 14 bases between. The CDR3 nucleotides are TGTGCCAGCAGCTCCGGTCGGGGGAGTGAGACCCAGTACTTC. It specifies CASSSGRGSETQYF.

V gene TRBV11-3 combines with J gene TRBJ2-1, with 10 bases fitting TRBD2. Looked up from germline, CDR1 is SGHNT and CDR2 is YENEEA. The CDR3 is made up of 19 amino acids. With 0 bases clipped from V and 6 bases from J, the junction kept 14 bases outside the gene matches. The CDR3 loop reads CASSLDALASGRPSNEQFF. CDR3 DNA sequence: TGTGCCAGCAGCTTAGATGCCCTAGCTAGCGGGAGACCATCCAATGAGCAGTTCTTC.

CDR3 bases: TGTGCCAGCAGCCAAGTCCTGCTAGCGGGAGGGTACAATGAGCAGTTCTTC. It encodes CASSQVLLAGGYNEQFF. The chain recombines TRBV14 with TRBJ2-1; 12 bases line up with TRBD2. This CDR3 is built from 17 residues. Trimming took 1 base from V and 4 from J; bases not matched to a gene: 5. Germline values: CDR1 SGHDN, CDR2 FVKESK.

This sequence joins TRBV10-3 and TRBJ1-5; TRBD1 aligns across 8 bases. V lost 6 bases and J lost 2; bases outside the gene matches: 3. The CDR3 loop spans 14 amino acids. Germline lookup yields CDR1 ENHRY and CDR2 SYGVKD. The CDR3 coding sequence is TGTGCCATCAGCGCGGGACAGGGCAATCAGCCCCAGCATTTT. Translated: CAISAGQGNQPQHF.

The chain uses TRBV5-1 and TRBJ2-1; D is ambiguous. Germline lookup yields CDR1 SGHRS and CDR2 YFSETQ. Trimming took 5 bases from V and 0 from J, leaving 15 bases between them. The CDR3 covers 16 residues. Written as DNA, the CDR3 is TGCGCCAGCAGGGACCTGCTGACGGACTCCTACAATGAGCAGTTCTTC. Protein sequence: CASRDLLTDSYNEQFF.

The gene calls are TRBV4-1 and TRBJ1-1; no clear D gene. The germline CDR1 and CDR2 sequences are MGHRA and YSYEKL. Between the trimmed V and J ends, which lost 4 bases and 0 bases, there was a span of 6 bases. This CDR3 is built from 13 residues. CDR3 in DNA: TGCGCCAGCAGCCGACGAGTGAACACTGAAGCTTTCTTT. It yields the protein CASSRRVNTEAFF.

This chain uses TRBV19 with TRBJ1-1; D gene ambiguous. Trimming took 3 bases from V and 0 from J, leaving 11 bases between them. Germline V gene sequence: CDR1 LNHDA, CDR2 SQIVND (reference sequence). The CDR3 extends over 15 amino acids. The CDR3 DNA sequence: TGTGCCAGTAGTATCGTTCTCGTGATGAACACTGAAGCTTTCTTT. This sequence encodes CASSIVLVMNTEAFF.

This chain uses TRBV28 with TRBJ1-1; maybe TRBD1 (5 bases). Trimming pared 8 bases from V and 4 bases from J, leaving 11 bases between. The CDR3 length is 12 residues. The V gene's germline CDR1 is MDHEN and CDR2 SYDVKM. This CDR3 is CASLGAVTEAFF. CDR3 nucleotide sequence: TGTGCCAGCTTAGGGGCGGTCACTGAAGCTTTCTTT.

This chain uses TRBV5-8 with TRBJ1-2; 10 positions match TRBD1. Germline lookup yields CDR1 SGHTS and CDR2 YDEGEE. The V gene end was trimmed by 4 bases and the J gene end by 7 bases; junction bases not matched to a gene: 10. CDR3 length: 15 residues. The CDR3 here is CASSPWTGGVPGYTF. The CDR3 region has the DNA TGTGCCAGCAGCCCTTGGACAGGGGGGGTCCCTGGCTACACCTTC.

The chain links TRBV7-3 to TRBJ1-1, with D possibly matching TRBD1 (6 bases). V gave up 4 bases and J gave up 11 bases, with 14 bases separating them. The CDR3 is made up of 12 amino acids. In germline, CDR1 is SGHTA, CDR2 FQGTGA. In nucleotides, the CDR3 is TGTGCCAGCAGCTCTTCACAGGGTAGCGCTTTCTTT. The encoded protein is CASSSSQGSAFF.

This chain connects TRBV6-5 to TRBJ1-4, with D perhaps matching TRBD1 (6 bases). Trimming stripped 0 bases from V and 12 bases from J, with 20 bases between. The CDR3 consists of 16 residues. Germline V gives CDR1 MNHEY, CDR2 SVGAGI. CDR3 DNA: TGTGCCAGCAGTTACTCGGTCGGCAGGTCCAAGGGGGAACTGTTTTTT. Translating it yields CASSYSVGRSKGELFF.

The chain joins TRBV2 to TRBJ2-1; D unclear. This CDR3 region has 12 residues. The V and J ends lost 6 bases and 7 bases respectively, with 10 bases between them. CDR1 is SNHLY, CDR2 FYNNEI, per germline. CDR3: CASSLTSNEQFF. The CDR3 coding sequence is TGTGCCAGCAGCTTAACATCGAATGAGCAGTTCTTC. The full variable domain, completed using reference TRBV2 and TRBJ2-1, is EPEVTQTPSHQVTQMGQEVILRCVPISNHLYFYWYRQILGQKVEFLVSFYNNEISEKSEIFDDQFSVERPDGSNFTLKIRSTKLEDSAMYFCASSLTSNEQFFGPGTRLTVL.

This clone was seen only once. CDR3 nucleotide sequence: TGCGCCAGCAGCACTTGGGCAGGGGGTAGCTCTGGAAACACCATATATTTT. This codes for CASSTWAGGSSGNTIYF. This rearrangement joins TRBV4-1 to TRBJ1-3; 7 bases align to TRBD1. This CDR3 spans 17 amino acids. J lost 0 bases, V lost 5 bases, and 10 bases had no gene match. CDR1 is MGHRA, CDR2 YSYEKL, per germline.

The chain has TRBV2 and TRBJ1-1; 7 nucleotides agree with TRBD1. The CDR3 is made up of 14 amino acids. With 5 bases clipped from V and 5 bases from J, the junction kept 8 bases outside the gene matches. Germline V gene data show CDR1 as SNHLY and CDR2 as FYNNEI. DNA for the CDR3: TGTGCCAGCAGTTTCACAGGGGAGGGGACTGAAGCTTTCTTT. Amino acid sequence: CASSFTGEGTEAFF.

This sequence joins TRBV9 and TRBJ1-6; D unclear. V was trimmed by 0 bases and J by 10 bases, leaving 5 bases between them. From germline, CDR1 is SGDLS and CDR2 YYNGEE. This CDR3 has 12 amino acids. In nucleotides, the CDR3 is TGTGCCAGCAGCGTAGGGGTGTCACCCCTCCACTTT. This translates into CASSVGVSPLHF.

The chain employs TRBV7-8 and TRBJ1-5, with TRBD1 matching 7 bases. Trimming took 3 bases from V and 0 from J; bases not matched to a gene: 17. This CDR3 has 20 amino acids. Germline CDR1 is SGHVS and CDR2 is FQNEAQ. In DNA, the CDR3 is TGTGCCAGCAGCTTTCGACAGGGTCGGGATAGACGGTATAGCAATCAGCCCCAGCATTTT. Protein sequence: CASSFRQGRDRRYSNQPQHF. Full variable domain (missing parts from reference TRBV7-8 and TRBJ1-5): GAGVSQSPRYKVAKRGQDVALRCDPISGHVSLFWYQQALGQGPEFLTYFQNEAQLDKSGLPSDRFFAERPEGSVSTLKIQRTQQEDSAVYLCASSFRQGRDRRYSNQPQHFGDGTRLSIL.

This clone appeared a single time. This sequence joins TRBV28 and TRBJ1-3, with TRBD1 as a possible D gene (5 bases). CDR3 length: 15 amino acids. Deletions cut 0 bases from V and 0 bases from J, with 6 bases between. Germline V CDR1 and CDR2: MDHEN, SYDVKM. CDR3 in amino acids: CASSLWQGSGNTIYF. CDR3 nucleotide sequence: TGTGCCAGCAGTTTATGGCAGGGCTCTGGAAACACCATATATTTT.

The chain is built from TRBV7-7 and TRBJ2-7; TRBD1 agrees at 7 bases. The CDR3 is made up of 15 amino acids. Losses at the gene ends were 5 bases for V and 2 bases for J; bases not matched to a gene: 9. Germline V gene data show CDR1 as SSHAT and CDR2 as FNYEAQ (reference sequence). The CDR3 loop is CASSPGEGGPYEQYF. The DNA for the CDR3 is TGTGCCAGCAGCCCCGGTGAAGGGGGCCCCTACGAGCAGTACTTC.

This rearrangement joins TRBV7-3 to TRBJ2-7; 11 nucleotides align to TRBD2. V lost 6 bases to trimming and J lost 3 bases; unmatched junction nucleotides: 7. CDR1 and CDR2 (germline): SGHTA, FQGTGA. CDR3 length: 15 amino acids. The CDR3 loop is CASRPGTSGNYEQYF. The CDR3, as DNA: TGTGCCAGCAGACCGGGGACTAGCGGAAACTACGAGCAGTACTTC.

The chain combines TRBV30 with TRBJ1-2; D is undetermined. Germline V gives CDR1 GTSNPN, CDR2 SVGIG (reference sequence). V shed 4 bases and J shed 2 bases, with 20 bases lying between them. This CDR3 is built from 16 residues. The CDR3: CAWKPPRSFPNYGYTF. The DNA for the CDR3 is TGTGCCTGGAAGCCTCCTCGGAGTTTCCCCAACTATGGCTACACCTTC.

This chain connects TRBV5-1 to TRBJ2-1; 12 bases match TRBD2. Germline lookup yields CDR1 SGHRS and CDR2 YFSETQ. The CDR3 has 16 amino acids. The trim removed 2 bases at V and 5 bases at J, leaving 5 bases unmatched. The CDR3 nucleotides read TGCGCCAGCAGCTTTGGGACTAGCGGGTACAACAATGAGCAGTTCTTC. Its translation is CASSFGTSGYNNEQFF.

The J gene is TRBJ2-7, the V gene TRBV19, with 8 bases identical to TRBD1. The CDR3 has 14 residues. Germline loops: CDR1 LNHDA, CDR2 SQIVND (reference sequence). The V and J ends lost 3 bases and 6 bases, in that order; junction bases with no gene match: 7. The CDR3 nucleotides read TGTGCCAGTAGTATGAGGCAGGGGGCAAGCGAGCAGTACTTC. Its protein product is CASSMRQGASEQYF.